This T cell receptor (beta chain) was observed in a study of shared clonotypes between healthy human individuals. Study conclusions and caveats: Among several donors, roughly 5% of naive CD4 clonotypes were found in common. Lower generation probabilities were found for non-shared clonotypes than for those shared by all four donors.

Per germline, CDR1 MDHEN and CDR2 SYDVKM. CDR3 size: 15 residues. The ends lost 6 bases at V and 0 bases at J; junction bases unmatched: 7. Concerning this clone itself: Its antigen is unknown.

Some clones are missing from TCRdb's copy, which holds only in-frame ones; the method was immunoSEQ multiplex PCR. Here the sample spans millions of clones, roughly 94% being singletons. Sequencing used naive CD4+ T cells sorted from blood. Subset described: CD45RA+ positively selected. The V gene is TRBV28, the J gene TRBJ1-1; 7 positions match TRBD1. The TCR sequence derives from a man in his late teens or twenties in good health. The CDR3 nucleotides read TGTGCCAGCAGAACGCCGGGACAGTTGAACACTGAAGCTTTCTTT. This encodes CASRTPGQLNTEAFF.